This T cell receptor beta chain was identified during a study of blood T cell repertoires in COVID-19. The protocol was immunoSEQ multiplex PCR, while the TCRdb copy is restricted to in-frame clones and leaves out a portion. The sample comprises about 200,000 clones, around 80% of which are singletons, and about 5.5% rests with the top ten. Germline CDR1 reads SNHLY; CDR2 reads FYNNEI. The CDR3 contains 18 residues. V gave up 4 bases and J gave up 1 base, with 20 bases separating them. This chain links TRBV2 with TRBJ1-5; a weak D match, TRBD1 (5 bases). Sequenced sample: peripheral blood. The receptor was isolated from a woman aged 70-85 years with acute or convalescent COVID-19. CDR3 region: CASSGTGSRTMSNQPQHF. Written as DNA, the CDR3 is TGTGCCAGCAGTGGTACAGGATCACGGACTATGAGCAATCAGCCCCAGCATTTT.